These 26 T cell receptor beta chains came from one sample sequenced in a study of vaccination effects on CD4 cells after COVID-19 (dated by TCRdb to 2021 to 2024). No cognate antigen is known for these TCRs. Libraries were prepared through the immunoSEQ multiplex PCR assay. The clones in this table, taken by TCRdb from immuneACCESS, are in-frame only. Not every clone is retained; where verified, under half of the shortfall comes from an unresolved V gene, and the cause of the rest is unknown. The sample data list tens of thousands of clones, and more than 80% of these were observed just once. Of the sample, about 2.5% falls within the top ten clones. In the ViraFEST assay, PBMC were stimulated with viral peptide pools, and antigen-specific CD4+ T cell clonotypes were then identified by expansion using TCR sequencing. After 10 days of culture, CD4+ T cells were isolated with the EasySep CD4+ T cell isolation kit.

This specimen consisted of CD4+ T cells from PBMCs cultured with HCoV-229E spike peptides, obtained before COVID-19 vaccination. According to the study, the label for this sample's cell subset or site signals: HCoV-229E spike overlapping peptide pool stimulation. All receptors come from a human donor who received a COVID-19 vaccine.

The sample holds a few counts of this clone. The V call is TRBV30, the J call TRBJ1-6; no firm D call. The CDR3 loop spans 13 amino acids. Between the trimmed V and J ends, which lost 4 bases and 7 bases, there was a span of 11 bases. Germline CDR1 GTSNPN, CDR2 SVGIG (reference sequence). CDR3 nucleotide sequence: TGTGCCTGGAACCAAAGCCCCAATTCACCCCTCCACTTT. This gives the protein CAWNQSPNSPLHF.

This clone was found once. The chain carries TRBV5-1 and TRBJ2-1; D is unclear. The germline V gene has CDR1 SGHRS and CDR2 YFSETQ. Trimming pared 3 bases from V and 4 bases from J, leaving 5 bases between. This CDR3 contains 12 residues. In nucleotides, the CDR3 is TGCGCCAGCAGCTGGGAATACAATGAGCAGTTCTTC. Protein product: CASSWEYNEQFF.

The rearrangement joins TRBV24-1 to TRBJ1-5; 8 bases align to TRBD1. Germline V lookup: CDR1 KGHDR, CDR2 SFDVKD. This CDR3 has 15 amino acids. Germline trimming cut 9 bases from V and 4 bases from J; bases unmatched to any gene: 10. The CDR3 DNA is TGTGCCACCGGATCAACAGGGGGAGAGAATCAGCCCCAGCATTTT. Translation gives CATGSTGGENQPQHF.

As DNA, the CDR3 is TGTGCCAGCAGTTCGCAGGGGGGGCCGAACACCGGGGAGCTGTTTTTT. Protein sequence: CASSSQGGPNTGELFF. This rearrangement joins TRBV28 to TRBJ2-2, with D perhaps given as TRBD1 or TRBD2 (7 bases each). Germline V gene data show CDR1 as MDHEN and CDR2 as SYDVKM. CDR3 length: 16 amino acids. Trimming took 4 bases from V and 0 from J, leaving 12 bases between them.

The V call is TRBV18, the J call TRBJ1-2; a weak D match, TRBD1 (6 bases). V was shortened by 0 bases and J by 3 bases, with 8 bases between the two germline ends. The V gene's germline CDR1 is KGHSH and CDR2 LQKENI. The CDR3 contains 14 residues. As DNA, the CDR3 is TGTGCCAGCTCACCACCGAGGGGGGACTATGGCTACACCTTC. Residues: CASSPPRGDYGYTF. The variable domain in full, with the rest retrieved from reference TRBV18 and TRBJ1-2, is NAGVMQNPRHLVRRRGQEARLRCSPMKGHSHVYWYRQLPEEGLKFMVYLQKENIIDESGMPKERFSAEFPKEGPSILRIQQVVRGDSAAYFCASSPPRGDYGYTFGSGTRLTVV.

The chain combines TRBV12-3 or TRBV12-4 with TRBJ2-2; 9 bases map to TRBD1. V shed 7 bases and J 7 bases; nucleotides not matched to a gene: 4. The CDR3 is made up of 13 amino acids. CDR3 DNA sequence: TGTGCCAGCATTCGGACAGGGGTCGGGGAGCTGTTTTTT. This encodes CASIRTGVGELFF.

This rearrangement joins TRBV12-3 or TRBV12-4 to TRBJ2-5; TRBD2 might be the D (6 bases). The CDR3 consists of 13 residues. The V and J ends lost 3 bases and 3 bases respectively, with 8 bases between them. The CDR3 coding sequence is TGTGCCAGCAGTTTTTTAGCGGAAGAGACCCAGTACTTC. Its translation: CASSFLAEETQYF.

The V call is TRBV7-2, the J call TRBJ2-3; perhaps TRBD2 as D (6 bases). CDR3 length equals 15 residues. V gave up 2 bases and J gave up 6 bases, with 15 bases separating them. Germline assignment: CDR1 SGHTA and CDR2 FQGNSA. The CDR3 protein is CASSLKGPSGDTQYF. The CDR3 DNA sequence: TGTGCCAGCAGCTTAAAAGGGCCCAGCGGGGATACGCAGTATTTT. The full variable domain, its missing parts supplied by reference TRBV7-2 and TRBJ2-3, is GAGVSQSPSNKVTEKGKDVELRCDPISGHTALYWYRQSLGQGLEFLIYFQGNSAPDKSGLPSDRFSAERTGGSVSTLTIQRTQQEDSAVYLCASSLKGPSGDTQYFGPGTRLTVL.

The V gene is TRBV18, the J gene TRBJ1-2, with 7 bases identical to TRBD1. This CDR3 comprises 16 residues. With 2 bases clipped from V and 7 bases from J, the junction kept 13 bases outside the gene matches. CDR1 and CDR2 (germline): KGHSH, LQKENI. In nucleotides, the CDR3 is TGTGCCAGCTCACCAGGCCCCGGGACAGATTCGGGTGGCTACACCTTC. This translates into CASSPGPGTDSGGYTF.

The V call is TRBV7-8, the J call TRBJ1-1; tentatively, D is TRBD1 (6 bases). The V gene's germline CDR1 is SGHVS and CDR2 FQNEAQ. The CDR3 has 15 residues. Trimming removed 4 bases from V and 3 bases from J, with 15 bases in between. CDR3 in amino acids: CASSSTTGEYTEAFF. CDR3 DNA sequence: TGTGCCAGCAGCTCGACGACAGGCGAATACACTGAAGCTTTCTTT.

The chain links TRBV19 to TRBJ1-5, with D possibly matching TRBD1 (6 bases). The CDR3 has 14 amino acids. Germline V lookup: CDR1 LNHDA, CDR2 SQIVND (reference sequence). V lost 6 bases, J lost 3 bases, and 12 bases lay in between. In DNA, the CDR3 is TGTGCCAGTAGAGGGACACACAACAATCAGCCCCAGCATTTT. This translates into CASRGTHNNQPQHF.

The chain carries TRBV6-6 and TRBJ1-5; D not certain. The V gene's germline CDR1 is MNHNY and CDR2 SVGAGI (reference sequence). The length of the CDR3 is 12 residues. V shed 7 bases and J shed 0 bases, with 4 bases lying between them. CDR3 protein: CASMYSNQPQHF. Written as DNA, the CDR3 is TGTGCCAGCATGTATAGCAATCAGCCCCAGCATTTT.

J is TRBJ2-7 and V is TRBV7-8, with D possibly TRBD2 on 6 matching bases. The CDR3 is 15 residues long. Germline V gene data show CDR1 as SGHVS and CDR2 as FQNEAQ. The V gene lost 1 base and the J gene lost 2 bases, with 12 bases spanning the gap. The CDR3 DNA is TGTGCCAGCAGCTTAGTTCCAGGGAGGACCTACGAGCAGTACGTC. It encodes CASSLVPGRTYEQYV.

The rearrangement links TRBV21-1 to TRBJ1-1; the DNA was not compared with TRBD1, the D call given in the table. TRBV21-1 is assigned pseudogene status. The CDR3 spans 19 residues. CDR3 nucleotides: TGTGCCAGCAGCAAAGTAGGCAGGGCGATGGGTATAGTGAACACTGAAGCTTTCTTT. Its translation: CASSKVGRAMGIVNTEAFF.

The chain uses TRBV6-5 and TRBJ2-5, with D perhaps matching TRBD2 (5 bases). V was trimmed by 7 bases and J by 5 bases, leaving 14 bases between them. The CDR3 length is 13 residues. Germline V CDR1 and CDR2: MNHEY, SVGAGI. This CDR3 reads CASTPAGGETQYF. The CDR3 nucleotides read TGTGCCAGCACCCCGGCCGGCGGGGAGACCCAGTACTTC.

The gene calls are TRBV18 and TRBJ1-2; the D gene is possibly TRBD1 (6 bases). V was clipped by 2 bases and J by 4 bases, with 14 bases between them. Germline values: CDR1 KGHSH, CDR2 LQKENI. The CDR3 length is 15 residues. CDR3 nucleotide sequence: TGTGCCAGCTCACCAACCGGGACAACTTTCTATGGCTACACCTTC. It yields the protein CASSPTGTTFYGYTF.

This clone was observed a single time. The chain uses TRBV18 and TRBJ2-5; D is ambiguous. The CDR3 loop spans 11 amino acids. Trimming took 3 bases from V and 5 from J, leaving 4 bases between them. CDR1 KGHSH and CDR2 LQKENI come from the germline V gene. For the CDR3, the DNA is TGTGCCAGCTCACCGAAGGAGACCCAGTACTTC. It is translated as CASSPKETQYF.

This clone was observed a single time. The chain recombines TRBV19 with TRBJ1-5, with 10 bases lining up with TRBD1. Germline CDR1 reads LNHDA; CDR2 reads SQIVND (reference sequence). The J segment lost 7 bases and the V segment lost 7 bases, leaving 19 bases of the junction unmatched. There are 18 residues in the CDR3. CDR3 sequence reads: CASTDSYTGQGNSQPQHF. DNA of the CDR3: TGTGCCAGTACGGACTCTTACACGGGACAGGGGAATTCGCAGCCCCAGCATTTT.

The chain is built from TRBV6-5 and TRBJ1-2; the D is unclear. Looked up from germline, CDR1 is MNHEY and CDR2 is SVGAGI. The CDR3 extends over 12 amino acids. Between the trimmed V and J ends, which lost 8 bases and 5 bases, there was a span of 12 bases. DNA of the CDR3: TGTGCCAGCGGCGGGCCGATTTATGGCTACACCTTC. Encoded protein: CASGGPIYGYTF.

The chain combines TRBV5-4 with TRBJ2-3; weak D call: TRBD2 (7 bases). The CDR3 contains 16 residues. Trimming pared 3 bases from V and 4 bases from J, leaving 18 bases between. The germline CDR1 and CDR2 sequences are SGHNT and YYREEE (reference sequence). The CDR3 sequence: CASSSTGRGKPDTQYF. CDR3 bases: TGTGCCAGCAGCTCCACAGGGCGGGGGAAACCAGATACGCAGTATTTT.

CDR3 in amino acids: CASSFQRKLFF. The CDR3 bases are TGTGCCAGCAGCTTCCAGCGGAAACTGTTTTTT. This sequence joins TRBV28 and TRBJ1-4; D is uncertain. Trimming pared 6 bases from V and 11 bases from J, leaving 10 bases between. Germline-derived CDR1 and CDR2 are MDHEN and SYDVKM. The CDR3 consists of 11 residues.

The J gene is TRBJ2-4, the V gene TRBV24-1, with D perhaps given as TRBD1 or TRBD2 (6 bases each). Germline loops: CDR1 KGHDR, CDR2 SFDVKD. CDR3 length: 15 amino acids. V was pared by 7 bases and J by 6 bases, with 18 bases between. For the CDR3, the DNA is TGTGCCACCAGCGATCCGGGGGCAGCGGGAAACATTCAGTACTTC. It translates to CATSDPGAAGNIQYF.

This CDR3 reads CASSPGTGGNGYTF. CDR3 in DNA: TGCGCCAGCAGCCCCGGGACAGGGGGTAATGGCTACACCTTC. V and J are TRBV5-1 and TRBJ1-2; 11 bases line up with TRBD1. With 4 bases clipped from V and 6 bases from J, the junction kept 5 bases outside the gene matches. The germline V gene has CDR1 SGHRS and CDR2 YFSETQ. The CDR3 length is 14 residues.

In this sample, this clone turned up a few times. The CDR3 bases are TGTGCCAGCAGCTTAGCGCTGGGTAGCAATCAGCCCCAGCATTTT. Protein: CASSLALGSNQPQHF. This sequence joins TRBV7-9 and TRBJ1-5; D remains ambiguous. The CDR3 loop spans 15 amino acids. Germline V CDR1 and CDR2: SEHNR, FQNEAQ (reference sequence). The ends were cut back, 0 bases at V and 0 bases at J, with 6 bases in the middle.

The V call is TRBV2, the J call TRBJ1-5; TRBD1 might be the D (6 bases). There are 14 residues in the CDR3. Trimming removed 6 bases at V and 0 bases at J, with 9 bases between. Per the germline V gene, CDR1 is SNHLY and CDR2 is FYNNEI. Here the CDR3 DNA reads TGTGCCAGCAGAGACAGGAGTAGCAATCAGCCCCAGCATTTT. This translates into CASRDRSSNQPQHF.

The chain carries TRBV6-5 and TRBJ2-5; maybe TRBD2 (6 bases). CDR3 length: 14 residues. Deletions cut 7 bases from V and 5 bases from J, with 17 bases between. Germline CDR1 is MNHEY and CDR2 is SVGAGI. CDR3 bases: TGTGCCAGCACTACTAGCCTGGCGGGGGAGACCCAGTACTTC. Amino acids: CASTTSLAGETQYF.